This entry lists 2 T cell receptor beta chains sequenced from one sample in a study of T-cell memory formation after mild COVID-19 (dated by TCRdb to the early 2020s). The method was 5' RACE. This sample was sequenced with an Illumina NovaSeq 6000. TCRdb applied fastp at Q25 and MiXCR to the public reads, then kept only in-frame beta chains. Duplicate CDR3 protein sequences are folded into a single record with the most common DNA and genes. In all, the sample holds fewer than 250,000 distinct CDR3 sequences, and about 11% of those were seen once. Jointly, the top ten make up 3% to 3.5% of the sample. Sequenced: PBMCs or a T cell subset sorted from them (not recorded which). The receptor set was obtained from a man aged 18 to 29 who had mild COVID-19 (a few samples of this study predate the infection). The sample titles of this study are shuffled in the database, so cell type and time point are left out; the donor was told from shared clones.

This chain links TRBV12-3 or TRBV12-4 with TRBJ1-5; D ambiguous. CDR3 length equals 13 residues. Trimming removed 8 bases at V and 4 bases at J, with 12 bases between. The CDR3: CASQENGNQPQHF. DNA for the CDR3: TGTGCCAGCCAGGAGAACGGGAATCAGCCCCAGCATTTT.

The J gene is TRBJ2-3, the V gene TRBV12-3 or TRBV12-4, with TRBD2 matching 8 bases. The CDR3 runs to 17 residues. The J segment lost 3 bases and the V segment lost 2 bases, leaving 10 bases of the junction unmatched. Here the CDR3 reads CASSLIRAGGETDTQYF. CDR3 DNA: TGTGCCAGCAGTTTAATTCGGGCGGGGGGCGAGACAGATACGCAGTATTTT.